This T cell receptor beta chain came from a study of prognosis after radiotherapy for stage I lung cancer. The sample holds many counts of this clonotype. This may be a read error: a much more frequent sequence differs by one nucleotide. Two-round multiplex PCR, the amplification method, yielded TCR beta CDR3 from genomic DNA. Primers (each specific to one TRBV or TRBJ gene) were used in first-round PCR. TCRdb used MiXCR to reprocess the multiplex PCR reads, holding one entry per CDR3 protein. This table holds over 9,000 distinct CDR3 sequences, approximately 40% found once. This CDR3 spans 15 amino acids. Germline V gene data show CDR1 as DFQATT and CDR2 as SNEGSKA (reference sequence). J gave up 4 bases and V 0 bases, and 7 bases lay outside the gene matches.

The sequence was collected from a donor aged 50 or older with non-small cell lung cancer. The starting material was PBMCs, obtained before or after stereotactic body radiation therapy (not recorded which). The J gene is TRBJ2-3, the V gene TRBV20-1; 7 nucleotides match TRBD2. CDR3 sequence reads: CSARDRRENPDTQYF. CDR3 in DNA: TGCAGTGCTAGAGATAGGCGGGAGAACCCAGATACGCAGTATTTT.